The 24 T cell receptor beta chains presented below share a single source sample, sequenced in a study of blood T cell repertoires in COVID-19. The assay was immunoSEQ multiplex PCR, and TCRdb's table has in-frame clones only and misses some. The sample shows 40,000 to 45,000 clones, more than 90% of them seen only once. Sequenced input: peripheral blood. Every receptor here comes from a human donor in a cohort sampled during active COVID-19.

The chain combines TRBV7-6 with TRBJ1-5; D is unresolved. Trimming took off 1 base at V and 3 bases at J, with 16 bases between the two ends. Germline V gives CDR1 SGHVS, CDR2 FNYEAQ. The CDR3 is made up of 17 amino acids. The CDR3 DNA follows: TGTGCCAGCAGCTTAGGATCAGCTGCGGTACCCAATCAGCCCCAGCATTTT. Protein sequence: CASSLGSAAVPNQPQHF.

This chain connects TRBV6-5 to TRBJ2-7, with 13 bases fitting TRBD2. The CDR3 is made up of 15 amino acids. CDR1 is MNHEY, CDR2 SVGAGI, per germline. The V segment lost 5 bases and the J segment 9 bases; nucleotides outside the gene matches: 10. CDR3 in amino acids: CASSTWTSGGRGQYF. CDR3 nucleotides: TGTGCCAGCAGTACATGGACTAGCGGGGGTCGGGGGCAGTACTTC.

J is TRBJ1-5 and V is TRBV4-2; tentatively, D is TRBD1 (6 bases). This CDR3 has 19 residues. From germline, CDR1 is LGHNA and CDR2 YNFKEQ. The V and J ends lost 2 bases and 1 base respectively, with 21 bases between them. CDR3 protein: CASSQTPPGARESNQPQHF. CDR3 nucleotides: TGTGCCAGCAGCCAAACACCTCCAGGGGCTAGGGAGAGCAATCAGCCCCAGCATTTT.

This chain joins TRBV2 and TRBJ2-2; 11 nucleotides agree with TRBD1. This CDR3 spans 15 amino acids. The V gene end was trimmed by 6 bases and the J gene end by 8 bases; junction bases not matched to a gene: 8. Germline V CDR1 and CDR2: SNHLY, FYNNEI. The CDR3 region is CASSWGQGVRGELFF. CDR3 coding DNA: TGTGCCAGCAGCTGGGGACAGGGGGTCCGGGGGGAGCTGTTTTTT.

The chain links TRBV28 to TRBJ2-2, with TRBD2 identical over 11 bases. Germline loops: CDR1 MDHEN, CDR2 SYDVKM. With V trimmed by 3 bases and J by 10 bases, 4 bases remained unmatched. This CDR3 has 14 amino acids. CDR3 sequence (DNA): TGTGCCAGCAGTTTGGGACTAGCGGTGATGGAGCTGTTTTTT. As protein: CASSLGLAVMELFF.

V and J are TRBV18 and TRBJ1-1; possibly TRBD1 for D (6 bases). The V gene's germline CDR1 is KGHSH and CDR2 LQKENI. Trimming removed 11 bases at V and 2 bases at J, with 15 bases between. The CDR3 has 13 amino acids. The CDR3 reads CAGLGGINTEAFF. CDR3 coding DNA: TGTGCCGGACTAGGGGGGATCAACACTGAAGCTTTCTTT.

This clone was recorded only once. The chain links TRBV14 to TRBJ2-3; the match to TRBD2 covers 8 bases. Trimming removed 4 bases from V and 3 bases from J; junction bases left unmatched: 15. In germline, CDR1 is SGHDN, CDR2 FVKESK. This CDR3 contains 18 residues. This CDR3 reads CASSRFASSGDWTDTQYF. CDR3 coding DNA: TGTGCCAGCAGCCGCTTTGCGAGTAGCGGGGATTGGACAGATACGCAGTATTTT. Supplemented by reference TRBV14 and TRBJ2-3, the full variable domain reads EAGVTQFPSHSVIEKGQTVTLRCDPISGHDNLYWYRRVMGKEIKFLLHFVKESKQDESGMPNNRFLAERTGGTYSTLKVQPAELEDSGVYFCASSRFASSGDWTDTQYFGPGTRLTVL.

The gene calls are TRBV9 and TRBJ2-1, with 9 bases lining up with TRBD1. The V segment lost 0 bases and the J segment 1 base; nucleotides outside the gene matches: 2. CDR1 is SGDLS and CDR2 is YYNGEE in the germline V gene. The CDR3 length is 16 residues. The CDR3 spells CASSVVGTGSYNEQFF. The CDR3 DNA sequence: TGTGCCAGCAGCGTAGTTGGGACAGGGTCCTACAATGAGCAGTTCTTC.

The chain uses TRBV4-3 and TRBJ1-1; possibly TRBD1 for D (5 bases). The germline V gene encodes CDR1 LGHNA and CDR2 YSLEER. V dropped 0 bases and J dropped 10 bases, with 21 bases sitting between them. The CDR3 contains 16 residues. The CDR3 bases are TGCGCCAGCAGCCAAGAATCCCGGGCAGGGCTGGGTGGAGCTTTCTTT. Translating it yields CASSQESRAGLGGAFF.

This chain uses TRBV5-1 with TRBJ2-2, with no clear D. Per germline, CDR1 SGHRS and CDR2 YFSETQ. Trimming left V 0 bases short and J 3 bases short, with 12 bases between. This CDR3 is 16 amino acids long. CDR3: CASSLDSGWDTGELFF. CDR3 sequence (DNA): TGCGCCAGCAGCTTGGATTCCGGGTGGGACACCGGGGAGCTGTTTTTT.

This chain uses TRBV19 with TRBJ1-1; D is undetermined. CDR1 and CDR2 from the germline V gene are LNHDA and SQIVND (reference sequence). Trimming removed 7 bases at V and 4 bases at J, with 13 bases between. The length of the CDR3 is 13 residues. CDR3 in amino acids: CASTPLPGTEAFF. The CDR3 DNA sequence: TGTGCCAGTACCCCCCTGCCCGGCACTGAAGCTTTCTTT.

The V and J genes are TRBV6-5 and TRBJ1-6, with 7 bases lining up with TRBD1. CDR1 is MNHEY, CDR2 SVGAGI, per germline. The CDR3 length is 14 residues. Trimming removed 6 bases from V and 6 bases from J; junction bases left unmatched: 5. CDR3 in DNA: TGTGCCAGCAGCCCCGGGACAGTTAATTCACCCCTCCACTTT. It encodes CASSPGTVNSPLHF.

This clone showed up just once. The CDR3 loop reads CASSFWRTGDNSPLHF. The CDR3 DNA reads TGTGCCAGCAGTTTTTGGCGGACAGGGGATAATTCACCCCTCCACTTT. The chain uses TRBV28 and TRBJ1-6; 9 bases map to TRBD1. V trimming: 3 bases; J trimming: 5 bases; junction bases outside the gene matches: 5. Germline V gives CDR1 MDHEN, CDR2 SYDVKM. This CDR3 has 16 amino acids.

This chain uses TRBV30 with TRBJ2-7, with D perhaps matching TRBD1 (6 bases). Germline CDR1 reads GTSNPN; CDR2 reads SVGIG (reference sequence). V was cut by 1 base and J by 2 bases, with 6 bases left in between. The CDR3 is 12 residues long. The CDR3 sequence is CAWSGQAYEQYF. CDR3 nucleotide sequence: TGTGCCTGGAGTGGACAGGCCTACGAGCAGTACTTC.

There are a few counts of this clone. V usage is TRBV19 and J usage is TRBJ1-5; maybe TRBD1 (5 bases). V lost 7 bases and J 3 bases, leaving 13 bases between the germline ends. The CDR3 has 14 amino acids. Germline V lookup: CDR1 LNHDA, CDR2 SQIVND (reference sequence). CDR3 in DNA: TGTGCCAGTACCCCCCGACAGTACAATCAGCCCCAGCATTTT. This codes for CASTPRQYNQPQHF.

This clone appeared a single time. The CDR3 region has the DNA TGTGCCAGCAGTTTAGCAAGGGACAGGAGAGAAAAACTGTTTTTT. Encoded protein: CASSLARDRREKLFF. The chain couples TRBV27 to TRBJ1-4; 8 positions agree with TRBD1. Germline trimming cut 2 bases from V and 8 bases from J; bases unmatched to any gene: 7. The germline V gene has CDR1 MNHEY and CDR2 SMNVEV (reference sequence). This CDR3 contains 15 residues.

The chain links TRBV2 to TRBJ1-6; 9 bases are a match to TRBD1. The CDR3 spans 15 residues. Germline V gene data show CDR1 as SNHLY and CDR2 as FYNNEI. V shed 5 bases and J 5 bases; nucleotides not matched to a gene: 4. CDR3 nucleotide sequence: TGTGCCAGCAGTATAGGACAGGGGAATAATTCACCCCTCCACTTT. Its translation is CASSIGQGNNSPLHF.

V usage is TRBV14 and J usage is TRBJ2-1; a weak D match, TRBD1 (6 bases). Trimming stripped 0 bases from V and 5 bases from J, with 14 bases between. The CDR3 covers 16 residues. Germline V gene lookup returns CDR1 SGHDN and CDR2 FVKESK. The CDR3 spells CASSQDRGHTNNEQFF. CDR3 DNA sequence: TGTGCCAGCAGCCAAGATCGGGGACACACCAACAATGAGCAGTTCTTC.

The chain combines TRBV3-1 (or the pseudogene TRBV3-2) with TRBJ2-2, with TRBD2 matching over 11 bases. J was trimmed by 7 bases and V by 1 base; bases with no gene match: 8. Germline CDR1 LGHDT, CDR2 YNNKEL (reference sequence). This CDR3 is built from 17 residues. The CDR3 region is CASSQVGLAEMSGELFF. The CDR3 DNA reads TGTGCCAGCAGCCAAGTGGGACTAGCGGAGATGAGCGGGGAGCTGTTTTTT.

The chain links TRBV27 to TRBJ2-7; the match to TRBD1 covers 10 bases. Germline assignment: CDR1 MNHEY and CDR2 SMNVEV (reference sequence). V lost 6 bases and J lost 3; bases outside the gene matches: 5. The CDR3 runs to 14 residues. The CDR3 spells CASSPGTGDYEQYF. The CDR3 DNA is TGTGCCAGCAGCCCCGGGACAGGGGACTACGAGCAGTACTTC.

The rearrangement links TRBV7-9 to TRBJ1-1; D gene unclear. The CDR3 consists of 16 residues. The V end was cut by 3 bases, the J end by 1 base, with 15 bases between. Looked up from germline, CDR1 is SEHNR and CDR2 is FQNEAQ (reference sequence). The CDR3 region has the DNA TGTGCCAGCAGCTTTACCCCATGGGCGGGGAACACTGAAGCTTTCTTT. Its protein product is CASSFTPWAGNTEAFF.

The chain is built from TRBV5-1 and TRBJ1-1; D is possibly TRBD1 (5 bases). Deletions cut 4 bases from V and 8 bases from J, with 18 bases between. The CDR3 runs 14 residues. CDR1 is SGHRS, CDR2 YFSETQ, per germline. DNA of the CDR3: TGCGCCAGCAGCCCGGGACTTTTGGGACGGGAAGCTTTCTTT. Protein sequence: CASSPGLLGREAFF.

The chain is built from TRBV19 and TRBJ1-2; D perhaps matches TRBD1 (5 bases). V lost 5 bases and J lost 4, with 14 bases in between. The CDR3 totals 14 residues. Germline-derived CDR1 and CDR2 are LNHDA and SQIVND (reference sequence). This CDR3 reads CASSLSEGFYGYTF. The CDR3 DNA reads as TGTGCCAGTAGTTTATCGGAGGGGTTCTATGGCTACACCTTC.

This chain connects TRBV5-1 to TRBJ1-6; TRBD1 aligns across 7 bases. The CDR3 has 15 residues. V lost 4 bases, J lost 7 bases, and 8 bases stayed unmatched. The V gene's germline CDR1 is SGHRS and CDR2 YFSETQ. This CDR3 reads CASSSSGQTNSPLHF. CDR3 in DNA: TGCGCCAGCAGCAGTTCGGGACAGACAAATTCACCCCTCCACTTT.